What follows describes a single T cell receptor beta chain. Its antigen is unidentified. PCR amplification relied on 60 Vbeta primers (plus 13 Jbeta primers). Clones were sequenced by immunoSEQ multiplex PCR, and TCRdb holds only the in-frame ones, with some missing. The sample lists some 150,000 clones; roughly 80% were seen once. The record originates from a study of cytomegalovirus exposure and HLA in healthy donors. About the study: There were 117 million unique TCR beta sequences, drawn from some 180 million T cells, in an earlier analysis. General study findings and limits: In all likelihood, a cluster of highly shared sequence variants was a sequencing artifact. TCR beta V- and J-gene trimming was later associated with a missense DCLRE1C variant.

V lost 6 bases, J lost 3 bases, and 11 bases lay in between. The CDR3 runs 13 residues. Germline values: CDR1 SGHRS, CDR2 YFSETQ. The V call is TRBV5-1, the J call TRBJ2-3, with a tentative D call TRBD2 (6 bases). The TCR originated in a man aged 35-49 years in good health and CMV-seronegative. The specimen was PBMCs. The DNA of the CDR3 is TGCGCCAGCAATCCCGGGGGAACAGATACGCAGTATTTT. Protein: CASNPGGTDTQYF.